The present entry profiles one TCR beta chain with its context. No antigen is known for it. The sample comes from a study of Tregs in tolerant kidney transplant recipients. Study at large: Sorting of CD4+CD25+CD127- cells followed approximately three-day belatacept mixed lymphocyte reactions, sometimes with approximately five-day graft donor restimulation. Study findings and constraints: Few patients were studied, so findings need validation in larger groups.

The CDR3 loop spans 15 amino acids. V shed 2 bases and J shed 4 bases, with 13 bases lying between them. Germline CDR1 and CDR2: SGHRS and YFSETQ. Libraries were prepared by immunoSEQ multiplex PCR; TCRdb keeps only in-frame clonotypes and omits some of them. This sample has some 15,000 clones; approximately 60% occur once, and the top ten carry roughly 3.2%. Sequencing was done on a sample of Tregs from blood cultured with allogeneic cells. The TCR originated in a human donor in good health. The chain is built from TRBV5-1 and TRBJ2-1; D may be TRBD2 (7 bases). The CDR3 DNA is TGCGCCAGCAGCTTCCGTCGGGGGGCTTACAATGAGCAGTTCTTC. It translates to CASSFRRGAYNEQFF.